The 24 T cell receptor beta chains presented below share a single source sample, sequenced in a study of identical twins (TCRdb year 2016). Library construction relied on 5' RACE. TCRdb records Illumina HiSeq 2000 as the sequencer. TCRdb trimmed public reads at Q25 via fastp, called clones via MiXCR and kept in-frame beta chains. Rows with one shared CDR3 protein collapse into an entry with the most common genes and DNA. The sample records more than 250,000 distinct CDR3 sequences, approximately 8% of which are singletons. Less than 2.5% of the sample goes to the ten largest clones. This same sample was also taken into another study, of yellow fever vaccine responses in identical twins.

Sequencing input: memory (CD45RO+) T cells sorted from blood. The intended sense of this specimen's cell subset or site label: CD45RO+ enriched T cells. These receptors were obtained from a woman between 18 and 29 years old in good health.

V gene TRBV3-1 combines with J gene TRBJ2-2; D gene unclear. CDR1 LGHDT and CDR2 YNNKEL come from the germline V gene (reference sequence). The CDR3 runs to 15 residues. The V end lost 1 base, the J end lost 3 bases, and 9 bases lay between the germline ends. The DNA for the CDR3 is TGTGCCAGCAGCCAAGGCCCCCCGGACACCGGGGAGCTGTTTTTT. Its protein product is CASSQGPPDTGELFF.

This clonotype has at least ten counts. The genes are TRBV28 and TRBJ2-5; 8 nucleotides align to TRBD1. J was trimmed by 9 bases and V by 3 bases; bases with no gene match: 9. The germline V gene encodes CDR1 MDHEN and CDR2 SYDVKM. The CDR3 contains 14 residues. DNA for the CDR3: TGTGCCAGCAGTTTGACGGGACAGGTTGATTCCCAGTACTTC. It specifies CASSLTGQVDSQYF.

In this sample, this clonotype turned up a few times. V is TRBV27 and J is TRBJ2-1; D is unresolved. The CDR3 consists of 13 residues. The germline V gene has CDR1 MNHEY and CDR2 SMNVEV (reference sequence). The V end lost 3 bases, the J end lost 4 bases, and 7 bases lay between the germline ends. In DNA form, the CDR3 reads TGTGCCAGCAGTTTTCCCAGGTACAATGAGCAGTTCTTC. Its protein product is CASSFPRYNEQFF.

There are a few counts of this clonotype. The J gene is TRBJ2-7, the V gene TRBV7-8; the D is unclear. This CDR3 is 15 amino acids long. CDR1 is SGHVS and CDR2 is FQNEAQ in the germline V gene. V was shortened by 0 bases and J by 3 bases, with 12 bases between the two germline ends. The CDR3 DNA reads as TGTGCCAGCAGCTTAGCCGGCCCTGTGGGCTACGAGCAGTACTTC. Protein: CASSLAGPVGYEQYF.

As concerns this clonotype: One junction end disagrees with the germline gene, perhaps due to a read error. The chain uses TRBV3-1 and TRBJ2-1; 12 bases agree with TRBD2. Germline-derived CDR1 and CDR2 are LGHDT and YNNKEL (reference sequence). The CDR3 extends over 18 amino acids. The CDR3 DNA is TGTGCCACCAGCCCATGGACTAGCGGGGTTAGCTCCTACAATGAGCAGTTCTTC. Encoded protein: CATSPWTSGVSSYNEQFF.

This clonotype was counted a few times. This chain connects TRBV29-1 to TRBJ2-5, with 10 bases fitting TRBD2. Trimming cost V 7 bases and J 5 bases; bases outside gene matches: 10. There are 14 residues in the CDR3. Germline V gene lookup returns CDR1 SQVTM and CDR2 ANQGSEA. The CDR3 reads CSAAPLAGGETQYF. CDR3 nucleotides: TGCAGCGCCGCCCCGTTAGCGGGGGGTGAGACCCAGTACTTC.

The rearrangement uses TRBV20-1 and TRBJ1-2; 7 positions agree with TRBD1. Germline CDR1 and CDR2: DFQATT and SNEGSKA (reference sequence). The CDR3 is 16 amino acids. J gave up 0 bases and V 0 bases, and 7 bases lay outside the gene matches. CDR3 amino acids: CSAREAGGQANYGYTF. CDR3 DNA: TGCAGTGCTAGAGAGGCAGGGGGACAAGCTAACTATGGCTACACCTTC.

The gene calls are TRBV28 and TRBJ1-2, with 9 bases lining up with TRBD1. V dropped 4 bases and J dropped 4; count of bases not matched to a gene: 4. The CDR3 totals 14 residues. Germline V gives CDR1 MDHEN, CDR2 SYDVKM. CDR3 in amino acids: CASSSGDRVYGYTF. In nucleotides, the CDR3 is TGTGCCAGCAGTTCCGGGGACAGGGTCTATGGCTACACCTTC.

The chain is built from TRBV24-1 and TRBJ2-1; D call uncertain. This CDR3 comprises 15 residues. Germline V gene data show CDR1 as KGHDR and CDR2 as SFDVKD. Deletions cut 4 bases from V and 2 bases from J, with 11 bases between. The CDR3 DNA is TGTGCCACCAGTGAAATAACGGCAACCTACAATGAGCAGTTCTTC. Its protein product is CATSEITATYNEQFF.

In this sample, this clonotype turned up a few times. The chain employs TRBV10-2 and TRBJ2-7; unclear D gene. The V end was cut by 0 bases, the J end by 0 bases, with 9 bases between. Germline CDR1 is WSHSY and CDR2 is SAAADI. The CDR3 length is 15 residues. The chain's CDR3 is CASSESPRSSYEQYF. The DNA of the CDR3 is TGCGCCAGCAGTGAGTCTCCAAGGAGCTCCTACGAGCAGTACTTC.

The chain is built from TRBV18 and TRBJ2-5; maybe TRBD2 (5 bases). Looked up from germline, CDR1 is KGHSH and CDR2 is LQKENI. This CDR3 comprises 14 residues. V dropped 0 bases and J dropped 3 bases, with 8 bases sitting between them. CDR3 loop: CASSPPERKETQYF. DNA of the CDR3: TGTGCCAGCTCACCACCCGAGCGGAAAGAGACCCAGTACTTC.

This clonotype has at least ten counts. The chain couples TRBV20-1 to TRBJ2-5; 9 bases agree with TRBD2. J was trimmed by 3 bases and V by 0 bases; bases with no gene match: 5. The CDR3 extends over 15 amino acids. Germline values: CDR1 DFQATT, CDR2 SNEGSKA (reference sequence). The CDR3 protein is CSARDAASGKETQYF. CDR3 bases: TGCAGTGCTAGAGATGCGGCTAGCGGGAAAGAGACCCAGTACTTC.

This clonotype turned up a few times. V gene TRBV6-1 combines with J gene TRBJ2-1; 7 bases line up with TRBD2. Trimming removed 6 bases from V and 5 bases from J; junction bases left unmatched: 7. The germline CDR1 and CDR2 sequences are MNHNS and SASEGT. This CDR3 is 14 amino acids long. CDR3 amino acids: CASRRPTSDNEQFF. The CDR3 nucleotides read TGTGCCAGCAGACGACCAACTAGCGACAATGAGCAGTTCTTC.

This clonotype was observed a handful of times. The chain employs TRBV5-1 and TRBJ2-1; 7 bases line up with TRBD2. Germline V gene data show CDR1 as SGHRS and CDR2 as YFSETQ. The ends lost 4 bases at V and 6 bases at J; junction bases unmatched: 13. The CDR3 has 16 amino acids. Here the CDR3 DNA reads TGCGCCAGCAGCGTCACCGGGACGAGCGGGGTCAATGAGCAGTTCTTC. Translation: CASSVTGTSGVNEQFF.

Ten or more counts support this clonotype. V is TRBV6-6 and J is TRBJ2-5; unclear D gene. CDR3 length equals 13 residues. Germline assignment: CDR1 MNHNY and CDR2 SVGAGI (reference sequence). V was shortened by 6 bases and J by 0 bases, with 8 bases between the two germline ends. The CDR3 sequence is CASSPVDQETQYF. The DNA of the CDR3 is TGTGCCAGCAGCCCCGTGGACCAAGAGACCCAGTACTTC.

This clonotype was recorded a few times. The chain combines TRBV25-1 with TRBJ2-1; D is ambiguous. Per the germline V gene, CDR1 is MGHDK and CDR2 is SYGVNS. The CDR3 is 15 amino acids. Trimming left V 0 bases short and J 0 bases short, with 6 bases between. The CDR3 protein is CASSEYPGSYNEQFF. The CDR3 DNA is TGTGCCAGCAGTGAATACCCAGGCTCCTACAATGAGCAGTTCTTC.

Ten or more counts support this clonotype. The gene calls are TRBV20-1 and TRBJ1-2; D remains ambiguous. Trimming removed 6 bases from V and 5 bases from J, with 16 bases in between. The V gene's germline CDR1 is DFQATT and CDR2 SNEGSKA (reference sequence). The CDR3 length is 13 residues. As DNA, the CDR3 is TGCAGTGCGGGGTTAGAGGGCGCTTATGGCTACACCTTC. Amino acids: CSAGLEGAYGYTF.

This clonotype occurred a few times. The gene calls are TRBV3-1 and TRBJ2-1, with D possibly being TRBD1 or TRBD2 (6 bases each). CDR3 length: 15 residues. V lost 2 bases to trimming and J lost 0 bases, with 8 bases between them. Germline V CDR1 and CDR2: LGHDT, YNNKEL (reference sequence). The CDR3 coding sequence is TGTGCCAGCAGCCAATCGGGGGCCTCCTACAATGAGCAGTTCTTC. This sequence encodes CASSQSGASYNEQFF.

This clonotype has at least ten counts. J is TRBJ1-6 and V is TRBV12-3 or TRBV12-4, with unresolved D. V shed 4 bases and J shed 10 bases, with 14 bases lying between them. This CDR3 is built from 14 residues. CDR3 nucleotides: TGTGCCAGCAGTTCCCGGGAGAACCGATCACCCCTCCACTTT. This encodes CASSSRENRSPLHF.

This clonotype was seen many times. CDR3 protein: CASSLTRRRPDSYNEQFF. The CDR3 DNA reads TGTGCCAGCAGTTTGACTAGACGAAGACCCGACTCCTACAATGAGCAGTTCTTC. The chain uses TRBV27 and TRBJ2-1, with a possible D match to TRBD2 (6 bases). This CDR3 contains 18 residues. The ends were cut back, 3 bases at V and 0 bases at J, with 18 bases in the middle. The germline CDR1 and CDR2 sequences are MNHEY and SMNVEV (reference sequence).

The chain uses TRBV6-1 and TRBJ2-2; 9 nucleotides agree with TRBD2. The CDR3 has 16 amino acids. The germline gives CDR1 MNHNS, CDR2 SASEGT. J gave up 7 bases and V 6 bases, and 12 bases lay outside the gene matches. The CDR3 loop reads CASSSGRGGAVGELFF. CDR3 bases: TGTGCCAGCAGCTCCGGTCGCGGGGGGGCCGTCGGGGAGCTGTTTTTT.

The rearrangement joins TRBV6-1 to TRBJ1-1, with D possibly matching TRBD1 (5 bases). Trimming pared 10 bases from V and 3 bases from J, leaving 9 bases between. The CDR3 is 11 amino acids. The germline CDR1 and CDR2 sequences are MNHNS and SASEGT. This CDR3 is CATKGYTEAFF. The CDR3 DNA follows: TGTGCCACCAAGGGGTACACTGAAGCTTTCTTT.

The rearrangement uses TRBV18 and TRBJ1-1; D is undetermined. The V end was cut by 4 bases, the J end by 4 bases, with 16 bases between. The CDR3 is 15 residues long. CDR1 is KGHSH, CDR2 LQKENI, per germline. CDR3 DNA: TGTGCCAGCTCACTAGAGCGGTACCCGGGCACTGAAGCTTTCTTT. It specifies CASSLERYPGTEAFF.

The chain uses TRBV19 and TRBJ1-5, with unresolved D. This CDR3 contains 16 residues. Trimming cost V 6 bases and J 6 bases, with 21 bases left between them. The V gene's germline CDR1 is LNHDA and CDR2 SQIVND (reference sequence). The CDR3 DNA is TGTGCCAGTAGCCCCGATAGGGTTTCCTTTGCTCAGCCCCAGCATTTT. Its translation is CASSPDRVSFAQPQHF. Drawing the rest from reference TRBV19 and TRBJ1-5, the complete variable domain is DGGITQSPKYLFRKEGQNVTLSCEQNLNHDAMYWYRQDPGQGLRLIYYSQIVNDFQKGDIAEGYSVSREKKESFPLTVTSAQKNPTAFYLCASSPDRVSFAQPQHFGDGTRLSIL.